The entry that follows covers one T cell receptor (beta chain) sequence. Under the authors' procedure: Amplification with reference gene primers provided the estimates of nucleated cell counts. Sequencing used immunoSEQ multiplex PCR; TCRdb keeps in-frame clones, though not all of them. The DNA was the basis for D and trimming; V, J and clone size are from that table. This repertoire shows a few hundred thousand clones, around 84% found once; its top ten account for 20%. The sample is drawn from a study of blood T cell repertoires in COVID-19. Across the whole study: Specimens from acute and convalescent COVID-19 originated in the United States, Italy and Spain. PBMCs, B-cell-depleted T cells, or T cells provided the cDNA or gDNA that made up the material.

Trimming left V 6 bases short and J 9 bases short, with 9 bases between. CDR3 size: 12 residues. Per germline, CDR1 MNHEY and CDR2 SVGAGI. The TCR comes from a man younger than 40 with active or convalescent COVID-19. The rearrangement links TRBV6-5 to TRBJ1-6; D ambiguous. Sequenced sample: peripheral blood. CDR3 in DNA: TGTGCCAGCAGCGGTCCGTCTTCACCCCTCCACTTT. This codes for CASSGPSSPLHF.